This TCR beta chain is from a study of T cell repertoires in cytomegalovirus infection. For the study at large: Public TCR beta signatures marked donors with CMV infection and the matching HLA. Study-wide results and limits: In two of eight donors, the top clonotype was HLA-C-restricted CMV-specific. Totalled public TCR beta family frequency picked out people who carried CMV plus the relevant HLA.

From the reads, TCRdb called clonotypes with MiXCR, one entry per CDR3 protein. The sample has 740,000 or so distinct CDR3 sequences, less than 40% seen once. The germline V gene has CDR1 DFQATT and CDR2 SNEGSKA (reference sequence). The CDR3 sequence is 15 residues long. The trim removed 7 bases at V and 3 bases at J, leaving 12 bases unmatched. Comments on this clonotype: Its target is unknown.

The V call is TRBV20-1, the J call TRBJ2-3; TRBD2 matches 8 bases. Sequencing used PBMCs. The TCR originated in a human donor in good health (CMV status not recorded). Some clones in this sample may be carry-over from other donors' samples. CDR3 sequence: CSVSDSGRATDTQYF. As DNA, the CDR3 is TGCAGTGTTAGCGACAGCGGGAGAGCGACAGATACGCAGTATTTT.